This T cell receptor beta chain came from a study of blood T cell repertoires in COVID-19. Looking at the study overall: Both acute and convalescent COVID-19 samples were obtained from the United States, Italy and Spain. PBMCs, B-cell-depleted T cells, or T cells provided the cDNA or gDNA that made up the material.

Patients from Seattle were sampled longitudinally, starting during active infection. Per germline, CDR1 MNHEY and CDR2 SVGAGI. With 7 bases removed from V and 0 bases from J, the gap between germline ends came to 10 bases. The CDR3 is 14 residues long. As processed by the authors: Nucleated cell counts were estimated from reference gene primer amplification. TCRdb keeps only in-frame clones here, not all; method: immunoSEQ multiplex PCR. Clone size and the V and J calls come from that table; the DNA yielded D and trimming. This sample has 350,000 or so clones, with about 87% found just once. The receptor was derived from a woman aged 25 to 45 with COVID-19, enrolled during active disease. Sample: peripheral blood. The J gene is TRBJ1-5, the V gene TRBV6-5, with D maybe TRBD1 (6 bases). In DNA, the CDR3 is TGTGCCAGCACCGGACAGTATAGCAATCAGCCCCAGCATTTT. Translating it yields CASTGQYSNQPQHF.